The clone carrying this TCR beta chain was detected a few times. Its cognate antigen is unknown. In making TCR beta libraries, quantitative 5'-RACE with molecular barcodes was used. Using its own MiXCR run on the 5' RACE reads, TCRdb lists one record per CDR3 protein. The sample has about 840,000 distinct CDR3 sequences; 10% to 15% are singletons. The data were obtained in a study of CD8 T cells in ankylosing spondylitis. Study-level findings and limits: Certain motif variants had earlier appeared in reactive arthritis synovial fluid and blood. Reportedly, disease-linked clones are significantly enriched in ankylosing spondylitis patients' matched synovial fluid. Ankylosing spondylitis blood seemed to carry a telltale TCR beta motif made of under 10 highly homologous variants.

Trimming stripped 3 bases from V and 1 base from J, with 12 bases between. The CDR3 consists of 15 residues. Germline V gives CDR1 MNHEY, CDR2 SVGEGT. The J gene is TRBJ1-1, the V gene TRBV6-2 or TRBV6-3; tentatively, D is TRBD1 (6 bases). The receptor was derived from a male donor with ankylosing spondylitis. Material: blood, either unsorted or a sorted T cell fraction (not recorded which). This chain's CDR3 is CASSYLNRENTEAFF. As DNA, the CDR3 is TGTGCCAGCAGTTATCTAAACAGGGAGAACACTGAAGCTTTCTTT.